A selection of T cell receptor beta chains follows, all from one sample in a study of blood T cell repertoires in COVID-19. Generated by immunoSEQ multiplex PCR, the TCRdb table keeps only in-frame clones and is missing some. Of around 34,000 clones in the sample, roughly 78% were seen once. Sample: peripheral blood. The receptors were sampled from an elderly man with active or convalescent COVID-19. Both conserved end residues are part of each CDR3. A D gene is named only where the DNA matches it firmly. Size values are once, few and many counts, or a class for expanded clones, and some rows have none.

V: TRBV7-9; size: NA; D: NA; J: TRBJ1-3; DNA: TGTGCCAGCAGCTTTACAGGAGCTGGAAACACCATATATTTT; CDR3: CASSFTGAGNTIYF
V: TRBV7-2; size: NA; D: NA; J: TRBJ1-2; DNA: TGTGCCAGCAGCGTCGCCTCTTCCGCCGGGTCCTATGGCTACACCTTC; CDR3: CASSVASSAGSYGYTF
V: TRBV5-4; size: once; D: NA; J: TRBJ2-7; DNA: TGTGCCAGCAGCCCGGAGGGTAAGCGTTCCTCCTACGAGCAGTACTTC; CDR3: CASSPEGKRSSYEQYF
V: TRBV11-3; size: NA; D: NA; J: TRBJ2-3; DNA: TGTGCCAGCAGCTTAGGTCTTTTTGGGGGCTCAAATACGCAGTATTTT; CDR3: CASSLGLFGGSNTQYF
V: TRBV5-4; size: NA; D: TRBD1; J: TRBJ1-1; DNA: TGTGCCAGCACCTTACCGTCGGACAGGGGAGGGACTGAAGCTTTCTTT; CDR3: CASTLPSDRGGTEAFF
V: TRBV7-2; size: NA; D: TRBD2; J: TRBJ2-1; DNA: TGTGCCAGCAGCTTATCACTAGCGTTCCCCCGGCCTGAGCAGTTCTTC; CDR3: CASSLSLAFPRPEQFF
V: TRBV28; size: NA; D: TRBD1; J: TRBJ1-1; DNA: TGTGCCAGCAGTTTATTTATTTCATTCACCCCTACAGACAGGGGTCGGGTGAACACTGAAGCTTTCTTT; CDR3: CASSLFISFTPTDRGRVNTEAFF
V: TRBV5-1; size: NA; D: NA; J: TRBJ2-3; DNA: TGCGCCAGCAGCTTGGAACAGTTCGCAGATACGCAGTATTTT; CDR3: CASSLEQFADTQYF
V: TRBV7-9; size: NA; D: NA; J: TRBJ2-1; DNA: TGTGCCAGCAGCTCCGGGTTGCTAGCGAGAATCAATGAGCAGTTCTTC; CDR3: CASSSGLLARINEQFF
V: TRBV21-1; size: NA; D: NA; J: TRBJ2-1; DNA: TGTGCCAGCAGCAAAGTATGGTTCTTC; CDR3: CASSKVWFF
V: TRBV4-3; size: NA; D: NA; J: TRBJ1-1; DNA: TGCGCCAGCAGCCAAGTCAGGGGACGGGAAGCTTTCTTT; CDR3: CASSQVRGREAFF
V: TRBV7-2; size: NA; D: TRBD1; J: TRBJ2-2; DNA: TGTGCCAGCAGCTTAAGGGGACAGGGTTCCGGGGAGCTGTTTTTT; CDR3: CASSLRGQGSGELFF
V: TRBV19; size: NA; D: TRBD2; J: TRBJ2-7; DNA: TGTGCCAGTAGTATTACTAGCGGGTGGGCCTACGAGCAGTACTTC; CDR3: CASSITSGWAYEQYF
V: TRBV5-1; size: NA; D: NA; J: TRBJ1-1; DNA: TGCGCCAGCAGCTTGGATGCGGCAGTCAACACTGAAGCTTTCTTT; CDR3: CASSLDAAVNTEAFF
V: TRBV9; size: NA; D: NA; J: TRBJ2-1; DNA: TGTGCCAGCAGCGTAGAACTACGGGTCGACAATGAGCAGTTCTTC; CDR3: CASSVELRVDNEQFF
V: TRBV3-1/TRBV3-2; size: NA; D: TRBD2; J: TRBJ2-7; DNA: TGTGCCAGCAGGAGGGGTAGCGGGAAATACGAGCAGTACTTC; CDR3: CASRRGSGKYEQYF
V: TRBV4-1; size: NA; D: NA; J: TRBJ2-7; DNA: TGCGCCAGCAGCCAAGGGGCGGGAATCTACGAGCAGTACTTC; CDR3: CASSQGAGIYEQYF
V: TRBV28; size: NA; D: TRBD1; J: TRBJ2-5; DNA: TGTGCCAGCAGTTTCTCACAGGGGCGAAGACAAGAGACCCAGTACTTC; CDR3: CASSFSQGRRQETQYF
V: TRBV7-9; size: NA; D: NA; J: TRBJ1-1; DNA: TGTGCCAGCAGCGAACTCGGACAGCTGAACACTGAAGCTTTCTTT; CDR3: CASSELGQLNTEAFF
V: TRBV20-1; size: NA; D: NA; J: TRBJ1-5; DNA: TGCAGTGCTAGTCCCTTTAACTTCCGGGAACAGCCCCAGCATTTT; CDR3: CSASPFNFREQPQHF
V: TRBV6-5; size: NA; D: TRBD2; J: TRBJ2-1; DNA: TGTGCCAGCATTCGGGAGCGGGAGGCGGGTGAGCAGTTCTTC; CDR3: CASIREREAGEQFF
V: TRBV5-4; size: few; D: NA; J: TRBJ2-3; DNA: TGTGCCAGCAGCCCCGGGGGAAGCACAGATACGCAGTATTTT; CDR3: CASSPGGSTDTQYF
V: TRBV7-3; size: NA; D: TRBD1; J: TRBJ2-2; DNA: TGTGCCAGCAGTTCCTCCGGGACAGGGGGGAACACCGGGGAGCTGTTTTTT; CDR3: CASSSSGTGGNTGELFF
V: TRBV7-2; size: NA; D: NA; J: TRBJ2-5; DNA: TGTGCCAGCAGCTCATACAGGGCAGGGACGGAGACCCAGTACTTC; CDR3: CASSSYRAGTETQYF
V: TRBV30; size: NA; D: NA; J: TRBJ1-2; DNA: TGTGCCTGGAGTGTGCTCCCGGGCAGGGAAGGCGGCTACACCTTC; CDR3: CAWSVLPGREGGYTF